This T cell receptor beta chain originates from a study of CD8 T cells in ankylosing spondylitis. TCRdb re-derived calls from the 5' RACE reads in MiXCR, one entry per CDR3 protein. The sample yields some 300,000 distinct CDR3 sequences, about 20% seen once. Study results and limitations: From matched ankylosing spondylitis synovial fluid, disease-linked clones were reportedly recovered at significantly enriched levels. In peripheral blood, disease-linked CD8+ clones occurred at relatively low frequencies. Seven or eight highly homologous variants formed a TCR beta motif that appeared characteristic of ankylosing spondylitis blood.

Worth noting for this clonotype: Its specificity is unknown.

V was pared by 5 bases and J by 1 base, with 11 bases between. There are 14 residues in the CDR3. Sequencing used blood, either unsorted or a sorted T cell fraction (not recorded which). The origin of this receptor is a female donor with ankylosing spondylitis or in good health (not recorded which). V usage is TRBV12-3 or TRBV12-4 and J usage is TRBJ1-1, with D perhaps matching TRBD1 (6 bases). CDR3 loop: CASSNTGQNTEAFF. CDR3 bases: TGTGCCAGCAGTAATACAGGGCAGAACACTGAAGCTTTCTTT.